This T cell receptor beta chain was documented in a study of T cell responses to AZD1222 COVID-19 vaccine. Study observations and caveats: Spike was spanned by vaccine-associated CD4 TCRs, with dominance at 160-218 and 743-854. Vaccination with two AZD1222 doses was followed by a rise in Spike-specific TCR breadth and depth.

V was pared by 1 base and J by 12 bases, with 10 bases between. In germline, CDR1 is LGHDT, CDR2 YNNKEL (reference sequence). The CDR3 covers 12 residues. Details on this clone: The antigen is not known.

Using immunoSEQ multiplex PCR, the repertoire was profiled, and TCRdb retains in-frame clones only, with some absent. Of over 45,000 clones in the sample, 75% to 90% were seen once. The chain links TRBV3-1 (or the pseudogene TRBV3-2) to TRBJ2-1; perhaps TRBD2 as D (5 bases). This receptor was identified in an adult in good health. The sample was peripheral blood, taken on day 0 of MenACWY control vaccination. The DNA of the CDR3 is TGTGCCAGCAGCCAAGTCCAGAGGGCGCAGTTCTTC. It codes for CASSQVQRAQFF.